These T cell receptor beta chains were read from a single sample in a study of Ad26.COV2.S vaccination and SARS-CoV-2 variants. Some clones are missing from TCRdb's copy, which holds only in-frame ones; the method was immunoSEQ multiplex PCR. The sample holds around 350,000 clones, roughly 81% seen once. The sequencing here drew on peripheral blood, taken in a trial of Ad26.COV2.S vaccine versus placebo. All receptors come from a person between 18 and 60 years old who received the Ad26.COV2.S COVID-19 vaccine or a placebo. CDR3s include the opening cysteine and the closing phenylalanine or tryptophan. Size tells how often a clone was seen (once, few, many) or the class of an expanded clone, and some rows leave it out.

clone_size j_call v_call cdr3_aa
. TRBJ2-5 TRBV19 CASSTKTGLETQYF
. TRBJ2-1 TRBV9 CASSVTGTAYNEQFF
. TRBJ2-5 TRBV21-1 CASSKVGLKRVAQYF
medium-sized TRBJ1-3 TRBV5-1 CASSLRDRAAGNTIYF
. TRBJ1-2 TRBV3-1/TRBV3-2 CASSLGLQTNYGYTF
. TRBJ1-2 TRBV6-2/TRBV6-3 CASSYSPSVGPYGYTF
. TRBJ2-4 TRBV5-1 CASSLPARDTRAGGPDIKNIQYF
. TRBJ1-4 TRBV7-6 CASSRGHGEKLFF
. TRBJ2-7 TRBV4-3 CASSQDGTNFGEQYF
. TRBJ2-3 TRBV2 CASSAGLGGTDTQYF
. TRBJ1-2 TRBV11-2 CASSLSWTENYGYTF
. TRBJ2-1 TRBV7-9 CASSLLLVFNEQFF
. TRBJ2-7 TRBV15 CATRDGRGSYEQYF
. TRBJ2-7 TRBV7-9 CASSLDSGRVHEQYF
few TRBJ1-5 TRBV4-3 CASSQDRAGVVPQHF
. TRBJ1-1 TRBV24-1 CATSAAFF
. TRBJ2-7 TRBV3-1/TRBV3-2 CASSQDSGYEQYF
few TRBJ1-1 TRBV7-2 CASSSGRTYTEAFF
. TRBJ2-7 TRBV7-2 CASSAQTGGEQYF
. TRBJ1-1 TRBV27 CASSATGGLTEAFF
once TRBJ2-5 TRBV14 CASSPRSSGSRIETQYF
. TRBJ2-7 TRBV7-9 CASSASGTPWNEQYF
. TRBJ2-1 TRBV27 CASSLEGPENYNEQFF
. TRBJ2-3 TRBV7-6 CASSLESGESDTQYF
. TRBJ2-7 TRBV7-2 CASSLSSGLYEQYF
. TRBJ1-1 TRBV5-6 CASSPPVGGAEAFF
. TRBJ2-7 TRBV28 CASSLLGLSEQYF
. TRBJ2-6 TRBV7-2 CASSSPLGGANVLTF
. TRBJ2-5 TRBV5-1 CASSFSGTGEETQYF
few TRBJ1-4 TRBV30 CAWSQGQSNEKLFF